Listed below are T cell receptor beta chains from one sample, sequenced in a study of T cells in Graves' hyperthyroidism and ophthalmopathy. MiXCR, run by TCRdb on the multiplex PCR reads, gives a single entry per CDR3 protein. The sample has approximately 400,000 distinct CDR3 sequences; around 14% are singletons. The sequencing input was blood. These receptors all come from a woman younger than 30 with Graves' hyperthyroidism. Both conserved end residues are part of each CDR3. Fields, in order: CDR3 protein, CDR3 DNA, V gene, J gene, D gene, clone size. D genes are given only for firm matches. Rows may omit the clone size; those that give it use once, few, many or a size class.

cdr3_aa: CSVPRGRGYTEAFF
cdr3_nt: TGCAGCGTTCCCCGGGGGCGGGGGTACACTGAAGCTTTCTTT
v_call: TRBV29-1
j_call: TRBJ1-1
d_call: -
clone_size: few

cdr3_aa: CASAPGDSRNTEAFF
cdr3_nt: TGTGCCAGCGCCCCGGGGGACTCCAGAAACACTGAAGCTTTCTTT
v_call: TRBV28
j_call: TRBJ1-1
d_call: -
clone_size: few

cdr3_aa: CASSLVAGATNEKLFF
cdr3_nt: TGTGCCAGCAGCTTGGTTGCAGGGGCCACTAATGAAAAACTGTTTTTT
v_call: TRBV11-2
j_call: TRBJ1-4
d_call: -
clone_size: few

cdr3_aa: CASRQGRNTEAFF
cdr3_nt: TGTGCCAGCAGACAGGGGCGTAACACTGAAGCTTTCTTT
v_call: TRBV7-3
j_call: TRBJ1-1
d_call: TRBD1
clone_size: many

cdr3_aa: CSARKPGTDGYEQYF
cdr3_nt: TGCAGTGCTAGAAAACCCGGGACAGACGGTTACGAGCAGTACTTC
v_call: TRBV20-1
j_call: TRBJ2-7
d_call: TRBD1
clone_size: many

cdr3_aa: CASSPRNRVGSSYNSPLHF
cdr3_nt: TGTGCCAGCAGTCCTCGAAACAGGGTCGGTAGCTCCTATAATTCACCCCTCCACTTT
v_call: TRBV12-3/TRBV12-4
j_call: TRBJ1-6
d_call: -
clone_size: few

cdr3_aa: CASSQALTSGTYEQYF
cdr3_nt: TGTGCCAGCAGCCAAGCTTTAACTAGCGGTACCTACGAGCAGTACTTC
v_call: TRBV4-2
j_call: TRBJ2-7
d_call: TRBD2
clone_size: -

cdr3_aa: CASSEDISYEQYF
cdr3_nt: TGCGCCAGCAGTGAGGACATTTCCTACGAGCAGTACTTC
v_call: TRBV10-1
j_call: TRBJ2-7
d_call: -
clone_size: -

cdr3_aa: CASSLSSRTGSAGELFF
cdr3_nt: TGTGCCAGCAGTTTATCGAGTCGAACAGGGTCTGCCGGGGAGCTGTTTTTT
v_call: TRBV28
j_call: TRBJ2-2
d_call: -
clone_size: few

cdr3_aa: CASSSDGGTNTEAFF
cdr3_nt: TGTGCCAGTAGTTCGGATGGGGGAACGAACACTGAAGCTTTCTTT
v_call: TRBV19
j_call: TRBJ1-1
d_call: -
clone_size: -

cdr3_aa: CASSRRIVGNTIYF
cdr3_nt: TGTGCCAGCAGTCGACGGATAGTTGGAAACACCATATATTTT
v_call: TRBV12-3/TRBV12-4
j_call: TRBJ1-3
d_call: -
clone_size: -

cdr3_aa: CSAREGVAAGFPNIQYF
cdr3_nt: TGCAGTGCTAGAGAGGGGGTAGCAGCGGGATTCCCCAACATTCAGTACTTC
v_call: TRBV20-1
j_call: TRBJ2-4
d_call: TRBD2
clone_size: many

cdr3_aa: CASSLEPPEVAGGPYNEQFF
cdr3_nt: TGTGCCAGCAGCTTAGAACCCCCGGAGGTAGCGGGAGGGCCGTACAATGAGCAGTTCTTC
v_call: TRBV11-3
j_call: TRBJ2-1
d_call: TRBD2
clone_size: many

cdr3_aa: CASSQVKGGTQYF
cdr3_nt: TGCGCCAGCAGCCAAGTCAAGGGTGGTACGCAGTATTTT
v_call: TRBV4-3
j_call: TRBJ2-3
d_call: -
clone_size: few

cdr3_aa: CASSLGPRLPGEQYF
cdr3_nt: TGTGCCAGCAGCTTAGGCCCCAGGCTCCCGGGCGAGCAGTACTTC
v_call: TRBV7-2
j_call: TRBJ2-7
d_call: -
clone_size: many

cdr3_aa: CASSSYGDRQETQYF
cdr3_nt: TGTGCCAGCAGCTCTTACGGAGACAGACAAGAGACCCAGTACTTC
v_call: TRBV7-9
j_call: TRBJ2-5
d_call: -
clone_size: few

cdr3_aa: CASSTRVTYEQYF
cdr3_nt: TGTGCCAGCAGTACCAGAGTGACCTACGAGCAGTACTTC
v_call: TRBV28
j_call: TRBJ2-7
d_call: -
clone_size: many

cdr3_aa: CSATSGTTDTQYF
cdr3_nt: TGCAGTGCTACCAGCGGGACCACAGATACGCAGTATTTT
v_call: TRBV20-1
j_call: TRBJ2-3
d_call: TRBD2
clone_size: many

cdr3_aa: CSVRGQTETIYF
cdr3_nt: TGCAGCGTTAGGGGACAAACGGAAACCATATATTTT
v_call: TRBV29-1
j_call: TRBJ1-3
d_call: -
clone_size: few

cdr3_aa: CASHSGKLPQHF
cdr3_nt: TGTGCCAGTCACTCGGGGAAGTTGCCCCAGCATTTT
v_call: TRBV28
j_call: TRBJ1-5
d_call: -
clone_size: -

cdr3_aa: CASGPDTQYF
cdr3_nt: TGTGCCAGTGGCCCAGATACGCAGTATTTT
v_call: TRBV13
j_call: TRBJ2-3
d_call: -
clone_size: -

cdr3_aa: CASSAANEQFF
cdr3_nt: TGTGCCAGCAGTGCCGCCAATGAGCAGTTCTTC
v_call: TRBV2
j_call: TRBJ2-1
d_call: -
clone_size: many

cdr3_aa: CASSTGANTQYF
cdr3_nt: TGTGCCAGCAGTACAGGGGCCAATACGCAGTATTTT
v_call: TRBV3-1
j_call: TRBJ2-3
d_call: TRBD1
clone_size: many

cdr3_aa: CASSLAASGVTDTQYF
cdr3_nt: TGTGCCAGCAGTTTAGCGGCTAGCGGGGTCACAGATACGCAGTATTTT
v_call: TRBV12-3/TRBV12-4
j_call: TRBJ2-3
d_call: TRBD2
clone_size: -

cdr3_aa: CASRPGTATGDSGRPPYNEQFF
cdr3_nt: TGTGCCAGCAGGCCCGGGACGGCCACCGGAGATAGCGGGAGGCCCCCCTACAATGAGCAGTTCTTC
v_call: TRBV27
j_call: TRBJ2-1
d_call: TRBD2
clone_size: many

cdr3_aa: CASSRDRGRDEQYF
cdr3_nt: TGTGCCAGCAGCCGAGACAGGGGGCGCGACGAGCAGTACTTC
v_call: TRBV3-1
j_call: TRBJ2-7
d_call: TRBD1
clone_size: many

cdr3_aa: CASSWGTSYEQFF
cdr3_nt: TGCGCCAGCAGCTGGGGGACTAGCTATGAGCAGTTCTTC
v_call: TRBV13
j_call: TRBJ2-1
d_call: TRBD2
clone_size: -

cdr3_aa: CSALSPEIYGYTF
cdr3_nt: TGCAGTGCTCTCTCCCCAGAAATCTATGGCTACACCTTC
v_call: TRBV20-1
j_call: TRBJ1-2
d_call: -
clone_size: many

cdr3_aa: CASSFSSGRAGNEQFF
cdr3_nt: TGTGCCAGCAGTTTCTCTAGCGGGAGGGCCGGCAATGAGCAGTTCTTC
v_call: TRBV6-5
j_call: TRBJ2-1
d_call: TRBD2
clone_size: many

cdr3_aa: CASSEAASGRMGEQFF
cdr3_nt: TGTGCCAGCAGTGAAGCAGCTAGCGGGAGGATGGGTGAGCAGTTCTTC
v_call: TRBV6-1
j_call: TRBJ2-1
d_call: TRBD2
clone_size: many